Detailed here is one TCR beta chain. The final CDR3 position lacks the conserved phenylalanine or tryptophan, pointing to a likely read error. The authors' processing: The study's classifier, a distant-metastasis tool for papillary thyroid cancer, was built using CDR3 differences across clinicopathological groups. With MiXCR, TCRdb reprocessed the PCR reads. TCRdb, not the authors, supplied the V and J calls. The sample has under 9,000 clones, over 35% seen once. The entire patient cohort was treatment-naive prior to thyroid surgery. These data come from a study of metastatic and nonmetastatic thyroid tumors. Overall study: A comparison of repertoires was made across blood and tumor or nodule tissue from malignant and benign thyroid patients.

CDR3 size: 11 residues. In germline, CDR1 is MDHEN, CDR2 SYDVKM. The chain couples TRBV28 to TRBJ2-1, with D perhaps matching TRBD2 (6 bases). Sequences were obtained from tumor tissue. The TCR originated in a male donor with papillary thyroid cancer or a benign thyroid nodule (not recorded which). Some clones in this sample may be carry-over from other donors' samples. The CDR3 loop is CSSGLGNEQFS. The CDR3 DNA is TGTTCCAGCGGGCTAGGCAATGAGCAGTTCTCC.